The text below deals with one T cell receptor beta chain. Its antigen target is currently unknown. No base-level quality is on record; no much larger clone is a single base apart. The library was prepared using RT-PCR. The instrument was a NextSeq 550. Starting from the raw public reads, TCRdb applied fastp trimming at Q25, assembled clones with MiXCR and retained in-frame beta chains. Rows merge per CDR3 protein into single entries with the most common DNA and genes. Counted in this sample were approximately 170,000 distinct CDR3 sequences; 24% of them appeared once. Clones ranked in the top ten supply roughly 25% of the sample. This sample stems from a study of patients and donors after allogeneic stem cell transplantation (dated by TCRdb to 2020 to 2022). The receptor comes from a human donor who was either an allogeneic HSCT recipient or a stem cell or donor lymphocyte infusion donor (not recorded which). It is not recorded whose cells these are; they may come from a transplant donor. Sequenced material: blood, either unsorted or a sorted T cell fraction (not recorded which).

The CDR3 loop reads CATSSGTGGFNGYTF. At the DNA level, the sequence is TGTGCCACCAGCAGTGGCACAGGGGGCTTCAATGGCTACACCTTC. The sequence links TRBV15 to TRBJ1-2; TRBD1 matches 9 bases in the middle. There are 15 amino acids in the CDR3, from cysteine to phenylalanine inclusive. Only the CDR3 portion is preserved as DNA: 45 bases, with reading frame beginning at the first base. The germline V end is reduced by 3 bases and the J end by 6 bases; junction bases left unmatched: 8. From a lookup of the germline V gene (reference sequence), CDR1 and CDR2 are LNHNV and YYDKDF.